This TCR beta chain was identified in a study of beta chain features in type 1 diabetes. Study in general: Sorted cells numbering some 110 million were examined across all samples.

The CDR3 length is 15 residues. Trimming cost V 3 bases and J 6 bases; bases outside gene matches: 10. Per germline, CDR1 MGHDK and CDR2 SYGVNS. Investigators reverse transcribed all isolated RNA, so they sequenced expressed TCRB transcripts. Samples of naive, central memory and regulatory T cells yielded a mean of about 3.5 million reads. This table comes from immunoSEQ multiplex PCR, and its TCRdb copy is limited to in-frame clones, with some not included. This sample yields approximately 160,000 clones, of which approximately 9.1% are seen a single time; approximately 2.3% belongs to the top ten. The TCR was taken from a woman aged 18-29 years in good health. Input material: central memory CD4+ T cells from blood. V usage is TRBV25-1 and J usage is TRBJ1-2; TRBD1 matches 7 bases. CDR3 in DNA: TGTGCCAGCAGTGATAGCTGGGGACAGACGGATGGCTACACCTTC. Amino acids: CASSDSWGQTDGYTF.